The sequence of this T cell receptor (beta chain) was determined in a study of CD8 T cells in Susac syndrome. Reverse transcription used roughly 0.45 to 1 ug RNA and random hexamers. From the immunoSEQ multiplex PCR reads, TCRdb called clonotypes with MiXCR, one entry per CDR3 protein. The sample shows tens of thousands of distinct CDR3 sequences, just under 95% of them seen only once. The CDR3 has 14 amino acids. The V and J ends lost 5 bases and 2 bases respectively, with 14 bases between them. Germline V gene data show CDR1 as DFQATT and CDR2 as SNEGSKA (reference sequence). Sequencing was done on a sample of CD4+ T cells from PBMCs. The TCR was taken from a human donor with Susac syndrome. The chain combines TRBV20-1 with TRBJ2-3, with D tentatively TRBD1 (6 bases). This CDR3 is CSAYRDGITDTQYF. CDR3 nucleotides: TGCAGTGCTTACAGGGATGGGATCACAGATACGCAGTATTTT.